This record concerns one TCR beta chain sequence. The antigen remains unidentified. Sorted-subset replicate PCR reactions were performed with approximately 0.2 ug DNA, corresponding to roughly 30,000 T cell genomes. The repertoire was sequenced with immunoSEQ multiplex PCR; TCRdb's copy has only in-frame clones and lacks some. The sample contains about 2,500,000 clones, more than 90% of which appear only once. The ends were cut back, 6 bases at V and 1 base at J, with 15 bases in the middle. Germline CDR1 reads MNHEY; CDR2 reads SVGAGI. This CDR3 has 15 residues. This sample was taken from a study of shared clonotypes between healthy human individuals. About the study: A couple of women and a few men aged 18 to 49 served as donors. Overall study findings and caveats: A handful of donors showed sharing of about 5.5% of naive CD4 clonotypes.

The origin of this receptor is a man aged 18 to 30 in good health. This sequence joins TRBV6-5 and TRBJ1-1; D perhaps matches TRBD1 (6 bases). Source material: naive CD4+ T cells sorted from blood. The subset: CD45RA+ positively selected. CDR3 in DNA: TGTGCCAGCAGCGGACAGTCGTTAGGGAACACTGAAGCTTTCTTT. It codes for CASSGQSLGNTEAFF.